One and the same sample provided the 17 T cell receptor beta chains below, sequenced in a study of blood T cell repertoires in COVID-19. The protocol was immunoSEQ multiplex PCR, while the TCRdb copy is restricted to in-frame clones and leaves out a portion. The sample contains around 300,000 clones, roughly 85% of which appear only once. Sequences were obtained from peripheral blood. These receptors were taken from a woman in her 70s with acute or convalescent COVID-19.

This rearrangement joins TRBV29-1 to TRBJ1-2, with 7 bases identical to TRBD1. Germline lookup yields CDR1 SQVTM and CDR2 ANQGSEA. V lost 5 bases to trimming and J lost 4 bases; unmatched junction nucleotides: 10. This CDR3 comprises 14 residues. The CDR3 loop reads CSVTEAGGIYGYTF. The CDR3 bases are TGCAGCGTTACCGAGGCAGGGGGTATCTATGGCTACACCTTC.

J is TRBJ2-2 and V is TRBV7-3; D is perhaps TRBD1 (5 bases). Germline assignment: CDR1 SGHTA and CDR2 FQGTGA. V was shortened by 3 bases and J by 7 bases, with 9 bases between the two germline ends. The CDR3 has 13 residues. CDR3 nucleotide sequence: TGTGCCAGCAGCTTGTTAGGGGTCGGGGAGCTGTTTTTT. It codes for CASSLLGVGELFF. The variable domain in full, with the rest retrieved from reference TRBV7-3 and TRBJ2-2, is GAGVSQTPSNKVTEKGKYVELRCDPISGHTALYWYRQSLGQGPEFLIYFQGTGAADDSGLPNDRFFAVRPEGSVSTLKIQRTERGDSAVYLCASSLLGVGELFFGEGSRLTVL.

The chain links TRBV19 to TRBJ1-5; maybe TRBD1 (5 bases). CDR1 and CDR2 (germline): LNHDA, SQIVND (reference sequence). The CDR3 is 14 residues long. Trimming removed 7 bases at V and 6 bases at J, with 16 bases between. The CDR3 coding sequence is TGTGCCAGTATGATTACAGGTAGAAGTCAGCCCCAGCATTTT. Residues: CASMITGRSQPQHF. Variable domain in full (rest from reference TRBV19 and TRBJ1-5): DGGITQSPKYLFRKEGQNVTLSCEQNLNHDAMYWYRQDPGQGLRLIYYSQIVNDFQKGDIAEGYSVSREKKESFPLTVTSAQKNPTAFYLCASMITGRSQPQHFGDGTRLSIL.

Only one count was recorded for this clone. An end of the junction differs from the germline gene, which may be a read error. The same CDR3 can be traced to other DNA sequences in this sample. The chain uses TRBV28 and TRBJ2-7, with 7 positions matching TRBD2. The CDR3 covers 17 residues. Germline V gene lookup returns CDR1 MDHEN and CDR2 SYDVKM. CDR3 sequence: CASTSTGTKGISNEQYF. CDR3 nucleotide sequence: TGTGCCAGCACGTCCACCGGGACTAAAGGGATCTCCAACGAGCAGTACTTC.

This rearrangement joins TRBV28 to TRBJ2-7, with 7 bases lining up with TRBD2. Germline CDR1 MDHEN, CDR2 SYDVKM. This CDR3 has 12 residues. V shed 6 bases, J shed 6 bases, and the junction held 5 bases outside the gene matches. CDR3 residues: CASRGLGREQYF. CDR3 bases: TGTGCCAGCAGAGGACTAGGGCGCGAGCAGTACTTC.

This clone occurred once. This chain joins TRBV9 and TRBJ2-1; TRBD1 matches at 11 bases. CDR1 and CDR2 (germline): SGDLS, YYNGEE. V lost 6 bases and J lost 2; bases outside the gene matches: 4. CDR3 length equals 15 residues. CDR3 loop: CASKRGQGAYNEQFF. The CDR3 region has the DNA TGTGCCAGCAAGAGGGGACAGGGGGCCTACAATGAGCAGTTCTTC.

The chain is built from TRBV11-2 and TRBJ1-4, with D possibly being TRBD1 (6 bases). Germline CDR1 reads SGHAT; CDR2 reads FQNNGV. The CDR3 sequence is 17 residues long. The V gene lost 4 bases and the J gene lost 4 bases, with 19 bases spanning the gap. CDR3 bases: TGTGCCAGCAGCTATGGCGGGGGGCCAGGGATTAATGAAAAACTGTTTTTT. This translates into CASSYGGGPGINEKLFF.

This clone appeared a single time. The CDR3 DNA is TGCGCCAGCAGCCAAGGGGCGGGAGGGGCCAACGTCCTGACTTTC. It specifies CASSQGAGGANVLTF. The chain combines TRBV4-1 with TRBJ2-6; weak D call: TRBD2 (6 bases). This CDR3 spans 15 amino acids. The V end lost 1 base, the J end lost 4 bases, and 8 bases lay between the germline ends. Germline CDR1 MGHRA, CDR2 YSYEKL.

The CDR3 loop reads CASSLAGGGHEQYF. The CDR3 nucleotides read TGTGCCAGCAGCTTGGCCGGGGGGGGCCACGAGCAGTACTTC. This rearrangement joins TRBV5-5 to TRBJ2-7, with 8 bases aligning to TRBD2. Germline CDR1 and CDR2: SGHKS and YYEKEE (reference sequence). CDR3 size: 14 residues. The ends lost 0 bases at V and 5 bases at J; junction bases unmatched: 4.

For the CDR3, the DNA is TGTGCCAGCAGCTTGGTGGGAGGGAGCTATGGCTACACCTTC. It translates to CASSLVGGSYGYTF. This chain uses TRBV5-6 with TRBJ1-2; no clear D gene. Trimming cost V 0 bases and J 4 bases, with 10 bases left between them. This CDR3 region has 14 residues. Germline V gives CDR1 SGHDT, CDR2 YYEEEE.

This rearrangement joins TRBV19 to TRBJ1-6, with 7 bases that match TRBD1. V trimming: 5 bases; J trimming: 8 bases; junction bases outside the gene matches: 6. The CDR3 is made up of 14 amino acids. The germline gives CDR1 LNHDA, CDR2 SQIVND (reference sequence). CDR3 in amino acids: CASSSQGIHSPLHF. In nucleotides, the CDR3 is TGTGCCAGTAGTTCACAGGGGATTCATTCACCCCTCCACTTT.

The V gene is TRBV5-1, the J gene TRBJ2-3; 8 positions match TRBD1. Germline loops: CDR1 SGHRS, CDR2 YFSETQ. The CDR3 loop spans 15 amino acids. V trimming: 0 bases; J trimming: 4 bases; junction bases outside the gene matches: 4. Written as DNA, the CDR3 is TGCGCCAGCAGCTTGGGAGGACAGGGTGCAGATACGCAGTATTTT. It translates to CASSLGGQGADTQYF.

The chain carries TRBV5-1 and TRBJ1-2; TRBD1 matches 10 bases. The V and J ends lost 1 base and 8 bases, in that order; junction bases with no gene match: 5. This CDR3 region has 14 residues. Germline CDR1 SGHRS, CDR2 YFSETQ. The CDR3 reads CASSLTGTGVGYTF. In DNA form, the CDR3 reads TGCGCCAGCAGCTTGACTGGGACAGGGGTCGGCTACACCTTC.

This clone turned up a few times. V gene TRBV6-1 combines with J gene TRBJ1-1, with a weak D call TRBD1 (5 bases). V lost 2 bases and J lost 2, with 15 bases in between. Germline-derived CDR1 and CDR2 are MNHNS and SASEGT. There are 16 residues in the CDR3. CDR3 loop: CASSETMEGKNTEAFF. In nucleotides, the CDR3 is TGTGCCAGCAGTGAAACGATGGAGGGGAAAAACACTGAAGCTTTCTTT.

V gene TRBV11-2 combines with J gene TRBJ2-1; TRBD1 might be the D (6 bases). V gave up 0 bases and J gave up 8 bases, with 11 bases separating them. CDR3 length: 14 residues. Germline CDR1 and CDR2: SGHAT and FQNNGV. The CDR3 spells CASSLDRGTDEQFF. The CDR3 bases are TGTGCCAGCAGCTTAGACAGGGGTACTGATGAGCAGTTCTTC.

Remarks on this clone: Within the sample, other DNA sequences also encode this same CDR3. The rearrangement joins TRBV2 to TRBJ2-7; D perhaps matches TRBD2 (5 bases). The CDR3 length is 12 residues. With 6 bases removed from V and 4 bases from J, the gap between germline ends came to 10 bases. The germline CDR1 and CDR2 sequences are SNHLY and FYNNEI. CDR3 loop: CASSLDSYEQYF. DNA of the CDR3: TGTGCCAGCAGCCTGGACTCTTACGAGCAGTACTTC.

The rearrangement links TRBV13 to TRBJ1-3; TRBD1 matches at 8 bases. There are 14 residues in the CDR3. The germline V gene has CDR1 PRHDT and CDR2 FYEKMQ (reference sequence). Germline trimming cut 0 bases from V and 8 bases from J; bases unmatched to any gene: 3. In DNA form, the CDR3 reads TGTGCCAGCAGCTTAGGGGGACAGGCGGACACCATATATTTT. It specifies CASSLGGQADTIYF.